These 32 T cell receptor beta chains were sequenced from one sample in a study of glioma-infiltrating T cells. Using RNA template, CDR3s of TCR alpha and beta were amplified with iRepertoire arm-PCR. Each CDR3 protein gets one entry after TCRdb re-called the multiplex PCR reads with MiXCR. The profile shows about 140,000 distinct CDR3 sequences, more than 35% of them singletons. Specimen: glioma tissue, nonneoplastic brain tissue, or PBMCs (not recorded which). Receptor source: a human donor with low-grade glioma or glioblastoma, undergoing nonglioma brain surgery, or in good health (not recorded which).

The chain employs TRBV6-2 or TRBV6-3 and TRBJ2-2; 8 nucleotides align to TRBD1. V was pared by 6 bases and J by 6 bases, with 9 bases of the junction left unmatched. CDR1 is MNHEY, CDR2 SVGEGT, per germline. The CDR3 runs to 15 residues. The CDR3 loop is CASSYRTGRAGELFF. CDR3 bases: TGTGCCAGCAGCTACCGGACAGGGCGAGCCGGGGAGCTGTTTTTT.

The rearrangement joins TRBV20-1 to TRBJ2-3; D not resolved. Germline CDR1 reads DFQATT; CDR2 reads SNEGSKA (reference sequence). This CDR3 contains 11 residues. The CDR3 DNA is TGCAGCCGCGCGCCGACAGATACGCAGTATTTT. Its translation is CSRAPTDTQYF.

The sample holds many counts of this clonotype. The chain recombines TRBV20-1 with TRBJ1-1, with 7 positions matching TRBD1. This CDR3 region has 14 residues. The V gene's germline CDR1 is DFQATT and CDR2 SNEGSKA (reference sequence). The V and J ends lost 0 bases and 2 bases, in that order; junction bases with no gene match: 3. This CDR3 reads CSAREQGRNTEAFF. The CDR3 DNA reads TGCAGTGCTAGAGAACAGGGGCGAAACACTGAAGCTTTCTTT.

CDR3 bases: TGTGCCAGCAGCCAAGCCCTATACAATGAGCAGTTCTTC. This translates into CASSQALYNEQFF. The chain combines TRBV14 with TRBJ2-1; D unclear. The germline V and J ends were trimmed by 1 base and 4 bases, with 5 bases remaining between them. Germline loops: CDR1 SGHDN, CDR2 FVKESK. The CDR3 spans 13 residues.

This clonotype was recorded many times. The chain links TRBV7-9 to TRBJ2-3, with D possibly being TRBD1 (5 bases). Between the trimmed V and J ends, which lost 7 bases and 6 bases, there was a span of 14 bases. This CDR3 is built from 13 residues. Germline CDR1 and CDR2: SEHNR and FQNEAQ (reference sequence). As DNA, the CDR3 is TGTGCCAGCAATGACAGCCAGGACGATACGCAGTATTTT. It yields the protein CASNDSQDDTQYF.

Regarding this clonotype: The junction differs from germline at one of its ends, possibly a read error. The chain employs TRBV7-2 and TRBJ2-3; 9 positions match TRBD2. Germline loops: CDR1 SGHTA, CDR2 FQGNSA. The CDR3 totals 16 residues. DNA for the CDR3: TGCGCCAGCAGCAGGGGCATTAGCGGGAGTACAGATACGCAGTATTTT. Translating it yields CASSRGISGSTDTQYF. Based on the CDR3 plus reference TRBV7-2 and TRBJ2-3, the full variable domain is GAGVSQSPSNKVTEKGKDVELRCDPISGHTALYWYRQSLGQGLEFLIYFQGNSAPDKSGLPSDRFSAERTGGSVSTLTIQRTQQEDSAVYLCASSRGISGSTDTQYFGPGTRLTVL.

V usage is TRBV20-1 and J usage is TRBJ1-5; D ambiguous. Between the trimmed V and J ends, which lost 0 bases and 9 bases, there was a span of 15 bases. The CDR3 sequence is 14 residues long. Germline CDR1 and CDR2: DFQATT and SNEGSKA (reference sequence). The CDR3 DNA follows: TGCAGTGCTAGAGACACCGGCCGACTTGCGCCCCAGCATTTT. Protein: CSARDTGRLAPQHF.

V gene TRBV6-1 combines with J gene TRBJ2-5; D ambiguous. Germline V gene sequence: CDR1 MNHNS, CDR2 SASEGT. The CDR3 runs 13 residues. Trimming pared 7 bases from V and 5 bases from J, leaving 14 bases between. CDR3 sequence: CASTKRGVETQYF. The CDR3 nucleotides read TGTGCCAGCACCAAAAGAGGCGTGGAGACCCAGTACTTC.

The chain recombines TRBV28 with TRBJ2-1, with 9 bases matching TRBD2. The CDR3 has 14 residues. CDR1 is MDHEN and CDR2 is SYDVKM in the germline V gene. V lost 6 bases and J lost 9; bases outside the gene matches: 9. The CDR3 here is CASRPGLAGSEQFF. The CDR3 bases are TGTGCCAGCAGACCGGGACTAGCAGGTAGTGAGCAGTTCTTC.

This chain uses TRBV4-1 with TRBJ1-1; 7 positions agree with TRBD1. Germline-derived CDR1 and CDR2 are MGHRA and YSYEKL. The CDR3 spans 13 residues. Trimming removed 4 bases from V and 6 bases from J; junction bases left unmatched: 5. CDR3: CASSPRGTAEAFF. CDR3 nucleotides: TGCGCCAGCAGCCCCCGAGGGACAGCTGAAGCTTTCTTT.

The CDR3 region is CASSSDRLSGNTIYF. The CDR3 bases are TGTGCCAGCAGTTCGGACAGACTCTCTGGAAACACCATATATTTT. This chain joins TRBV6-5 and TRBJ1-3, with a tentative D call TRBD1 (6 bases). CDR1 and CDR2 from the germline V gene are MNHEY and SVGAGI. V gave up 4 bases and J gave up 0 bases, with 10 bases separating them. The CDR3 has 15 residues.

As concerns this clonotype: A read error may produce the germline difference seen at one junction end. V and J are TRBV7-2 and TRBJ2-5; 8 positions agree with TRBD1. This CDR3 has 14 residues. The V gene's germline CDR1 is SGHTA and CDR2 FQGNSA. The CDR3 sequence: CASSLAPGQGGGSF. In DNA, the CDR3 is TGTGCCAGCAGCTTAGCCCCCGGACAGGGCGGAGGATCCTTC.

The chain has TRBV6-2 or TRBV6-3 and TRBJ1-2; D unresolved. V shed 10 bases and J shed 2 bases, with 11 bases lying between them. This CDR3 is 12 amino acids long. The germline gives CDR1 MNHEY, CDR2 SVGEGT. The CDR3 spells CAIADGNYGYTF. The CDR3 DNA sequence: TGTGCCATCGCTGACGGAAACTATGGCTACACCTTC.

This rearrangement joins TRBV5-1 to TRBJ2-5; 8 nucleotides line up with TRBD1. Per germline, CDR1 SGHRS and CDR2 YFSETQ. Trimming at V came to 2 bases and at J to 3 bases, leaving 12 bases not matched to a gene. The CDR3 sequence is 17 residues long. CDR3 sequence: CASSFLKTGDHKETQYF. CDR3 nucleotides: TGCGCCAGCAGCTTCCTAAAGACAGGGGATCATAAAGAGACCCAGTACTTC.

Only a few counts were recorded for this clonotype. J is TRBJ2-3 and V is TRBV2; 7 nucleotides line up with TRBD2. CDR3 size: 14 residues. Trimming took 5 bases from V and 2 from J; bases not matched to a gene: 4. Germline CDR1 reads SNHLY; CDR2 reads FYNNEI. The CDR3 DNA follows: TGTGCCAGCAGTTCAACTAGCGCCACAGATACGCAGTATTTT. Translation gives CASSSTSATDTQYF.

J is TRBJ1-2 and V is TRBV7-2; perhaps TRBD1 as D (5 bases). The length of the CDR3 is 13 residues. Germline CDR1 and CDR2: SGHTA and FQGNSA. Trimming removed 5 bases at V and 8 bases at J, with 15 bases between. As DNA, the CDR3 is TGTGCCAGCAGCCCTTCTCCAGGGAACGGCTACACCTTC. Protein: CASSPSPGNGYTF. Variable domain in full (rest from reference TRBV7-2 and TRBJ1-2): GAGVSQSPSNKVTEKGKDVELRCDPISGHTALYWYRQSLGQGLEFLIYFQGNSAPDKSGLPSDRFSAERTGGSVSTLTIQRTQQEDSAVYLCASSPSPGNGYTFGSGTRLTVV.

CDR3 in DNA: TGTGCCAGCAGCATCAGCGGGACAAACAATGAGCAGTTCTTC. This sequence encodes CASSISGTNNEQFF. The V and J genes are TRBV6-4 and TRBJ2-1; possibly TRBD2 for D (7 bases). This CDR3 spans 14 amino acids. Trimming removed 6 bases at V and 5 bases at J, with 14 bases between. Germline V gene sequence: CDR1 MRHNA, CDR2 SNTAGT.

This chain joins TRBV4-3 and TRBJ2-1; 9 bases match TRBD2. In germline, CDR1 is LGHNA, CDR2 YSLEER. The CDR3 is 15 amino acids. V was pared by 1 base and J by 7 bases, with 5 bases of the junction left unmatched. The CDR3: CASSQVLLAGNEQFF. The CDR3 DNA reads TGCGCCAGCAGCCAAGTCCTGCTAGCGGGGAATGAGCAGTTCTTC.

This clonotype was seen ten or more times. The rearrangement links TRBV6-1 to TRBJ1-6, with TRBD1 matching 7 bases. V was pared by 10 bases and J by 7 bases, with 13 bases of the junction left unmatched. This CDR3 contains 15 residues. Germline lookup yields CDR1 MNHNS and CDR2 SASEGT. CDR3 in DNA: TGTGCCACCGAAGACCCACCGACAGGGAATTCACCCCTCCACTTT. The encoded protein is CATEDPPTGNSPLHF.

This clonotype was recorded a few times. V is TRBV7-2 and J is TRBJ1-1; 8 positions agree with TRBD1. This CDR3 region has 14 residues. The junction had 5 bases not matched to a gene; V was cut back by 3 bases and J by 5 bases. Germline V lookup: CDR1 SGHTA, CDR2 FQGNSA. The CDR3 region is CASSLRQGTTEAFF. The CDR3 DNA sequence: TGTGCCAGCAGCTTGCGACAGGGGACGACTGAAGCTTTCTTT.

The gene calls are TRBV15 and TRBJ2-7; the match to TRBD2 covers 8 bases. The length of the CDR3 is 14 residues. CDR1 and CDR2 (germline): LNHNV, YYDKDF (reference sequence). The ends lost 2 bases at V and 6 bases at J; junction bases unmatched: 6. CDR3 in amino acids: CATSRQLADAEQYF. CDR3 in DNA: TGTGCCACCAGCAGACAACTAGCGGACGCCGAGCAGTACTTC.

CDR3 in amino acids: CASRAARTDTQYF. The CDR3 nucleotides are TGTGCCAGCAGAGCGGCGCGCACAGATACGCAGTATTTT. The chain carries TRBV6-1 and TRBJ2-3; D possibly corresponds to TRBD2 (5 bases). The germline CDR1 and CDR2 sequences are MNHNS and SASEGT. This CDR3 is 13 amino acids long. V lost 6 bases, J lost 1 base, and 8 bases lay in between.

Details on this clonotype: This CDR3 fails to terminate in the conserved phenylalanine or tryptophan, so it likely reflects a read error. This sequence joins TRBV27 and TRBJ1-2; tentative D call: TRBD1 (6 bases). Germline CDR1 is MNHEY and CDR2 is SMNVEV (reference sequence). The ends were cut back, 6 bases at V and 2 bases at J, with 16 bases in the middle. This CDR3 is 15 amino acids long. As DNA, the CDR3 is TGTGCCAGCAGCGGGGGCGCGTCCCGCAACTATGGCTACACCCTC. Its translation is CASSGGASRNYGYTL.

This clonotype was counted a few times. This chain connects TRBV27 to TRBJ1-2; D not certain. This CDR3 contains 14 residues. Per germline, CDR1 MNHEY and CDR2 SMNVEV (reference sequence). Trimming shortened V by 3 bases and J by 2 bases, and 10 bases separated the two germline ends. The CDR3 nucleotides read TGTGCCAGCAGTTTTGGAGCGAGAAACTATGGCTACACCTTC. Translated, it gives CASSFGARNYGYTF.

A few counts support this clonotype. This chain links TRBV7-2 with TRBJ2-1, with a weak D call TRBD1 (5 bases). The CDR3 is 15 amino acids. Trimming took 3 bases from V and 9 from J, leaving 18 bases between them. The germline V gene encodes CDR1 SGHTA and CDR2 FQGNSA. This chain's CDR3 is CASSFRVRGNGEQFF. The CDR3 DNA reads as TGTGCCAGCAGCTTTCGAGTTAGGGGAAACGGTGAGCAGTTCTTC.

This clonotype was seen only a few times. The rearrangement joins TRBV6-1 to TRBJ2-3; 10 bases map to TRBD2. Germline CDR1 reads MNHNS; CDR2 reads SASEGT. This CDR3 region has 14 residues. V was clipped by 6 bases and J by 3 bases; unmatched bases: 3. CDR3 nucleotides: TGTGCCAGCAGGGATAGCGGGAGGACAGATACGCAGTATTTT. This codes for CASRDSGRTDTQYF.

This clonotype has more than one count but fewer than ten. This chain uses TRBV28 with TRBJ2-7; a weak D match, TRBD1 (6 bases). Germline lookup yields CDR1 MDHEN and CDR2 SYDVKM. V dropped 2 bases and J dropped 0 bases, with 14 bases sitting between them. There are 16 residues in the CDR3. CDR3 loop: CASSLLTQGSSYEQYF. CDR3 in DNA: TGTGCCAGCAGTTTACTTACACAGGGAAGCTCCTACGAGCAGTACTTC.

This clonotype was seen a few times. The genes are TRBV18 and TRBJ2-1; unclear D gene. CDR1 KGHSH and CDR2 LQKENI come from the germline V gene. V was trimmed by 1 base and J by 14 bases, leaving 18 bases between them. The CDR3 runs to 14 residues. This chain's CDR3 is CASSPQGSLDKKFF. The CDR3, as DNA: TGTGCCAGCTCACCACAGGGTAGCCTAGATAAGAAGTTCTTC.

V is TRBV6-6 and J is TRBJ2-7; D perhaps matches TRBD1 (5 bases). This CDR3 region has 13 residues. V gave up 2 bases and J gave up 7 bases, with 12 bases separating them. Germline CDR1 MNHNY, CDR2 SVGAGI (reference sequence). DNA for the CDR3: TGTGCCAGCAGTTACGTGGACACTCGGGAGCAGTACTTC. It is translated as CASSYVDTREQYF.

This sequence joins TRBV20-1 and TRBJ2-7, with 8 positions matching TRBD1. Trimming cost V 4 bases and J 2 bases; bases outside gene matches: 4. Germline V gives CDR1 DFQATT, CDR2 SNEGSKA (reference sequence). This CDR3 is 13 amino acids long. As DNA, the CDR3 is TGCAGTGCTAAACAGGGGGGCCCCTACGAGCAGTACTTC. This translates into CSAKQGGPYEQYF.

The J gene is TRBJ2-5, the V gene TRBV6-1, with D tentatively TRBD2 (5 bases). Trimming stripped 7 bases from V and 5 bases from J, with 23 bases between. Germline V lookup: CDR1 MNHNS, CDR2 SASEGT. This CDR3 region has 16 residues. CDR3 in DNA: TGTGCCAGCACCCCCGAGGGTTCCTCGCTTAGGGAGACCCAGTACTTC. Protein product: CASTPEGSSLRETQYF.

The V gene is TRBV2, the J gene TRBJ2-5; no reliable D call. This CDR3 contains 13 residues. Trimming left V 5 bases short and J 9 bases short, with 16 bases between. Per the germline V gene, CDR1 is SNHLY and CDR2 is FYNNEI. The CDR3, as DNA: TGTGCCAGCAGTCCTACGACGGAGTCGGCCCAGTACTTC. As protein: CASSPTTESAQYF.